Presented here are 27 T cell receptor beta chains from one specimen sequenced in a study of cytomegalovirus exposure and HLA in healthy donors. PCR was performed using 60 Vbeta and 13 Jbeta primers. Profiled with immunoSEQ multiplex PCR; TCRdb holds only in-frame clones, not every one. Among 55,000 to 75,000 clones listed, around 74% were seen once. The sequenced material came from PBMCs. Every receptor here comes from a woman in her 30s in good health and CMV-seropositive.

This chain links TRBV12-5 with TRBJ2-7; 9 bases are shared with TRBD2. Trimming took 7 bases from V and 0 from J; bases not matched to a gene: 4. The length of the CDR3 is 14 residues. The germline gives CDR1 LGHNT, CDR2 FRNRAP. Here the CDR3 reads CASAASGDSYEQYF. DNA of the CDR3: TGTGCTAGTGCCGCTAGCGGGGACTCCTACGAGCAGTACTTC.

This chain links TRBV6-1 with TRBJ2-7; D might be TRBD2 (6 bases). Per germline, CDR1 MNHNS and CDR2 SASEGT. This CDR3 comprises 15 residues. V was trimmed by 8 bases and J by 2 bases, leaving 19 bases between them. The CDR3 coding sequence is TGTGCCAGCTCTGTTTCCGGGACTGGAGCCTACGAGCAGTACTTC. This gives the protein CASSVSGTGAYEQYF.

The V gene is TRBV4-2, the J gene TRBJ2-7; TRBD2 matches 12 bases. The germline V gene encodes CDR1 LGHNA and CDR2 YNFKEQ. Trimming at V came to 2 bases and at J to 2 bases, leaving 10 bases not matched to a gene. The CDR3 extends over 18 amino acids. The CDR3 nucleotides read TGTGCCAGCAGCCAAAGAGGTTCGACTAGCGGGGGTACCTACGAGCAGTACTTC. This sequence encodes CASSQRGSTSGGTYEQYF.

This clone is judged medium-sized. J is TRBJ1-5 and V is TRBV6-1; TRBD1 might be the D (5 bases). V lost 4 bases, J lost 4 bases, and 26 bases lay in between. Germline V CDR1 and CDR2: MNHNS, SASEGT. The CDR3 covers 19 residues. DNA of the CDR3: TGTGCCAGCAGTGGGCGGGGACGCCAGACGGAGGTCAGAAATCAGCCCCAGCATTTT. This codes for CASSGRGRQTEVRNQPQHF.

The V call is TRBV28, the J call TRBJ2-4; no clear D gene. Trimming removed 5 bases from V and 8 bases from J, with 16 bases in between. Germline lookup yields CDR1 MDHEN and CDR2 SYDVKM. The CDR3 consists of 14 residues. The DNA of the CDR3 is TGTGCCAGCAGTGACACTCTTCTTGATTACATTCAGTACTTC. It yields the protein CASSDTLLDYIQYF.

The chain links TRBV27 to TRBJ2-7, with TRBD2 matching 9 bases. Germline-derived CDR1 and CDR2 are MNHEY and SMNVEV (reference sequence). Trimming removed 6 bases from V and 5 bases from J; junction bases left unmatched: 8. The length of the CDR3 is 14 residues. This CDR3 is CASSAGTSLNEQYF. The CDR3 region has the DNA TGTGCCAGCAGCGCCGGGACTAGCCTTAACGAGCAGTACTTC.

The chain couples TRBV7-9 to TRBJ2-3; 7 bases map to TRBD2. CDR3 size: 15 residues. J was trimmed by 1 base and V by 5 bases; bases with no gene match: 6. CDR1 and CDR2 from the germline V gene are SEHNR and FQNEAQ (reference sequence). The CDR3 coding sequence is TGTGCCAGCAGCCTCTCGCTAGCGGGCACAGATACGCAGTATTTT. This gives the protein CASSLSLAGTDTQYF.

This chain uses TRBV9 with TRBJ2-3; TRBD2 matches at 8 bases. Per the germline V gene, CDR1 is SGDLS and CDR2 is YYNGEE. The CDR3 extends over 18 amino acids. V was clipped by 0 bases and J by 3 bases; unmatched bases: 12. Here the CDR3 reads CASSVEPGGPFGTDTQYF. As DNA, the CDR3 is TGTGCCAGCAGCGTAGAGCCGGGAGGGCCATTTGGAACAGATACGCAGTATTTT.

This rearrangement joins TRBV29-1 to TRBJ2-7, with 9 bases aligning to TRBD2. This CDR3 comprises 15 residues. Germline V gene data show CDR1 as SQVTM and CDR2 as ANQGSEA. Trimming cost V 3 bases and J 7 bases; bases outside gene matches: 13. The CDR3 loop reads CSVDGIAGGLGEQYF. The CDR3, as DNA: TGCAGCGTTGATGGAATCGCGGGAGGGCTGGGTGAGCAGTACTTC.

This clone was detected only once. J is TRBJ2-1 and V is TRBV28; 9 bases map to TRBD2. The junction had 5 bases not matched to a gene; V was cut back by 8 bases and J by 6 bases. CDR1 and CDR2 (germline): MDHEN, SYDVKM. CDR3 length equals 13 residues. CDR3 in amino acids: CASLSSGSNEQFF. The CDR3, as DNA: TGTGCCAGCTTGAGTAGCGGGAGCAATGAGCAGTTCTTC.

This clone turned up a few times. The J gene is TRBJ2-2, the V gene TRBV2; D is perhaps TRBD1 (6 bases). The CDR3 contains 12 residues. V was cut by 6 bases and J by 5 bases, with 7 bases left in between. Looked up from germline, CDR1 is SNHLY and CDR2 is FYNNEI. CDR3 sequence: CASSRGTGELFF. The CDR3 coding sequence is TGTGCCAGCAGCAGGGGAACCGGGGAGCTGTTTTTT.

The chain recombines TRBV27 with TRBJ2-1; a possible D gene is TRBD2 (6 bases). Looked up from germline, CDR1 is MNHEY and CDR2 is SMNVEV (reference sequence). Trimming shortened V by 3 bases and J by 4 bases, and 10 bases separated the two germline ends. CDR3 size: 14 residues. CDR3 residues: CASSFVRGYNEQFF. The CDR3 DNA is TGTGCCAGCAGTTTCGTCCGGGGGTACAATGAGCAGTTCTTC.

This chain uses TRBV5-5 with TRBJ1-6; D is uncertain. Germline V gene sequence: CDR1 SGHKS, CDR2 YYEKEE (reference sequence). CDR3 length: 15 amino acids. Deletions cut 3 bases from V and 0 bases from J, with 7 bases between. CDR3 sequence: CASSSGFSYNSPLHF. Written as DNA, the CDR3 is TGTGCCAGCAGCTCCGGGTTCTCCTATAATTCACCCCTCCACTTT.

The chain couples TRBV6-6 to TRBJ1-2, with TRBD1 identical over 8 bases. This CDR3 is 15 amino acids long. Trimming at V came to 2 bases and at J to 7 bases, leaving 9 bases not matched to a gene. From germline, CDR1 is MNHNY and CDR2 SVGAGI (reference sequence). Here the CDR3 DNA reads TGTGCCAGCAGTTACCCCGGACAGGGTATAGGTGGCTACACCTTC. Its protein product is CASSYPGQGIGGYTF.

The chain recombines TRBV30 with TRBJ1-2; TRBD1 matches at 9 bases. Per the germline V gene, CDR1 is GTSNPN and CDR2 is SVGIG (reference sequence). V lost 3 bases, J lost 2 bases, and 10 bases stayed unmatched. The CDR3 extends over 16 amino acids. CDR3 sequence reads: CAWSRDRVDLNYGYTF. In DNA form, the CDR3 reads TGTGCCTGGAGCAGGGACAGGGTCGATTTGAACTATGGCTACACCTTC.

The chain has TRBV15 and TRBJ1-1; 7 nucleotides line up with TRBD1. Unmatched junction bases numbered 2, after V lost 0 bases and J lost 1 base. Germline V gene lookup returns CDR1 LNHNV and CDR2 YYDKDF (reference sequence). The CDR3 totals 15 residues. CDR3 nucleotide sequence: TGTGCCACCAGCAGAGAGGGACAGAAGAACACTGAAGCTTTCTTT. This codes for CATSREGQKNTEAFF. Drawing the rest from reference TRBV15 and TRBJ1-1, the complete variable domain is DAMVIQNPRYQVTQFGKPVTLSCSQTLNHNVMYWYQQKSSQAPKLLFHYYDKDFNNEADTPDNFQSRRPNTSFCFLDIRSPGLGDTAMYLCATSREGQKNTEAFFGQGTRLTVV.

This clone was counted a few times. The chain joins TRBV5-1 to TRBJ2-1; TRBD1 might be the D (6 bases). Germline-derived CDR1 and CDR2 are SGHRS and YFSETQ. The V and J ends lost 0 bases and 0 bases respectively, with 13 bases between them. The CDR3 sequence is 17 residues long. CDR3 amino acids: CASSLGQGPTSYNEQFF. The CDR3, as DNA: TGCGCCAGCAGCTTGGGTCAGGGGCCAACCTCCTACAATGAGCAGTTCTTC.

This chain joins TRBV27 and TRBJ1-4, with TRBD1 matching 8 bases. The CDR3 sequence is 15 residues long. The junction had 4 bases not matched to a gene; V was cut back by 3 bases and J by 4 bases. CDR1 is MNHEY, CDR2 SMNVEV, per germline (reference sequence). The CDR3 here is CASSLATGVNEKLFF. The DNA for the CDR3 is TGTGCCAGCAGTTTGGCGACAGGGGTTAATGAAAAACTGTTTTTT.

The V gene is TRBV27, the J gene TRBJ2-1; TRBD2 is a possible D gene (5 bases). There are 11 residues in the CDR3. Germline values: CDR1 MNHEY, CDR2 SMNVEV (reference sequence). Trimming cost V 3 bases and J 11 bases, with 8 bases left between them. In nucleotides, the CDR3 is TGTGCCAGCAGTTTGGGGAGTAAGCAGTTCTTC. Encoded protein: CASSLGSKQFF.

V and J are TRBV2 and TRBJ1-5; 9 nucleotides match TRBD1. The CDR3 has 15 amino acids. The germline V gene encodes CDR1 SNHLY and CDR2 FYNNEI. Trimming cost V 7 bases and J 7 bases; bases outside gene matches: 11. The CDR3 protein is CASTRRGTGNQPQHF. The DNA of the CDR3 is TGTGCCAGCACTCGAAGGGGGACAGGGAACCAGCCCCAGCATTTT.

The genes are TRBV7-2 and TRBJ2-7; D possibly corresponds to TRBD2 (5 bases). V lost 2 bases and J 5 bases, leaving 7 bases between the germline ends. Germline V gene data show CDR1 as SGHTA and CDR2 as FQGNSA. The CDR3 has 12 residues. The CDR3 region is CASSLIGNEQYF. CDR3 DNA sequence: TGTGCCAGCAGCTTAATCGGGAACGAGCAGTACTTC.

The V call is TRBV14, the J call TRBJ2-7, with D unclear. The CDR3 length is 14 residues. Germline CDR1 reads SGHDN; CDR2 reads FVKESK. V lost 1 base to trimming and J lost 7 bases, with 14 bases between them. The chain's CDR3 is CASSQVGSTTEQYF. CDR3 DNA: TGTGCCAGCAGCCAAGTCGGTTCCACTACGGAGCAGTACTTC.

The chain recombines TRBV29-1 with TRBJ2-7; D unclear. Looked up from germline, CDR1 is SQVTM and CDR2 is ANQGSEA. The CDR3 has 13 residues. V was cut by 7 bases and J by 4 bases, with 17 bases left in between. CDR3 residues: CSAVPPGVYEQYF. The CDR3 DNA is TGCAGCGCCGTCCCACCAGGCGTTTACGAGCAGTACTTC.

The count of this clone is one. The V gene is TRBV29-1, the J gene TRBJ1-5; TRBD1 aligns across 11 bases. The germline gives CDR1 SQVTM, CDR2 ANQGSEA. Trimming took 7 bases from V and 2 from J; bases not matched to a gene: 10. This CDR3 contains 16 residues. CDR3 loop: CSEKDPGQGGNQPQHF. CDR3 nucleotides: TGCAGCGAAAAAGATCCGGGACAGGGGGGCAATCAGCCCCAGCATTTT.

The rearrangement joins TRBV12-5 to TRBJ1-2; 8 nucleotides align to TRBD1. This CDR3 is 13 amino acids long. V lost 6 bases and J lost 8; bases outside the gene matches: 8. Looked up from germline, CDR1 is LGHNT and CDR2 is FRNRAP. The CDR3: CASGETTGEGYTF. CDR3 sequence (DNA): TGTGCTAGTGGAGAGACGACAGGGGAAGGCTACACCTTC.

The J gene is TRBJ1-5, the V gene TRBV7-6; weak D call: TRBD1 (6 bases). The CDR3 runs to 15 residues. CDR1 is SGHVS and CDR2 is FNYEAQ in the germline V gene. The V and J ends lost 2 bases and 5 bases respectively, with 13 bases between them. The CDR3 region has the DNA TGTGCCAGCAGCTTAACAGGGAATTCCTATCAGCCCCAGCATTTT. This sequence encodes CASSLTGNSYQPQHF.

This clone has just one count. The chain has TRBV19 and TRBJ1-2, with 7 bases lining up with TRBD1. V shed 2 bases and J 5 bases; nucleotides not matched to a gene: 5. This CDR3 is 14 amino acids long. From germline, CDR1 is LNHDA and CDR2 SQIVND (reference sequence). CDR3 sequence: CASSIPGQSYGYTF. Here the CDR3 DNA reads TGTGCCAGTAGTATACCGGGACAGAGTTATGGCTACACCTTC.